This T cell receptor beta chain was obtained from a study of blood T cell repertoires in COVID-19. Trimming removed 3 bases from V and 4 bases from J; junction bases left unmatched: 5. The CDR3 runs 16 residues. Germline CDR1 is SGHTA and CDR2 is FQGTGA. Sequencing was performed with immunoSEQ multiplex PCR; in TCRdb, only in-frame clones are kept and a portion is missing. The sample lists fewer than 120,000 clones, roughly 85% occurring once. The J gene is TRBJ2-2, the V gene TRBV7-3, with TRBD2 identical over 10 bases. Sequencing used peripheral blood. The TCR originated in a human donor in a cohort sampled during active COVID-19. The CDR3: CASSFLGTSVTGELFF. CDR3 nucleotide sequence: TGTGCCAGCAGCTTTCTCGGGACTAGCGTCACCGGGGAGCTGTTTTTT.